These 10 T cell receptor beta chains were sequenced from one sample in a study of T-cell memory formation after mild COVID-19. In TCRdb, the 5' RACE reads were re-called with MiXCR into one record per CDR3 protein. The sample records roughly 500,000 distinct CDR3 sequences, around 20% being singletons. The sample comprised PBMCs or a T cell subset sorted from them (not recorded which). Receptors were obtained from an adult woman who had mild COVID-19 (a few samples of this study predate the infection). Cell type and time point are not known.

This clonotype was counted ten times or more. The chain employs TRBV20-1 and TRBJ2-5; D is unclear. Trimming took 6 bases from V and 2 from J, leaving 13 bases between them. Germline assignment: CDR1 DFQATT and CDR2 SNEGSKA (reference sequence). This CDR3 spans 13 amino acids. In DNA form, the CDR3 reads TGCAGTGCCCCTATCCGGTTACAAGAGACCCAGTACTTC. Encoded protein: CSAPIRLQETQYF.

This clonotype was found many times. The gene calls are TRBV3-1 and TRBJ2-7, with 7 bases that match TRBD2. The length of the CDR3 is 15 residues. Germline-derived CDR1 and CDR2 are LGHDT and YNNKEL (reference sequence). V gave up 6 bases and J gave up 3 bases; unmatched junction bases: 11. CDR3: CASSPRGAGNYEQYF. The DNA of the CDR3 is TGTGCCAGCAGTCCCCGGGGAGCGGGGAACTACGAGCAGTACTTC.

The V call is TRBV12-3 or TRBV12-4, the J call TRBJ2-1, with D unclear. Between the trimmed V and J ends, which lost 7 bases and 3 bases, there was a span of 10 bases. The CDR3 covers 13 residues. The CDR3 loop is CASTFSRYNEQFF. DNA of the CDR3: TGTGCCAGCACCTTCTCGCGCTACAATGAGCAGTTCTTC.

The chain recombines TRBV24-1 with TRBJ2-7; D unclear. Trimming stripped 4 bases from V and 5 bases from J, with 5 bases between. The CDR3 has 11 amino acids. Germline CDR1 KGHDR, CDR2 SFDVKD. The CDR3 protein is CATSEEDEQYF. CDR3 nucleotide sequence: TGTGCCACCAGTGAAGAGGACGAGCAGTACTTC.

This clonotype appeared a few times. The genes are TRBV7-3 and TRBJ1-2; D call uncertain. The V end was cut by 5 bases, the J end by 6 bases, with 16 bases between. The CDR3 has 14 amino acids. Germline CDR1 SGHTA, CDR2 FQGTGA. The CDR3 is CASSRVRPKDGYTF. The DNA of the CDR3 is TGTGCCAGCAGCCGAGTCCGCCCAAAGGATGGCTACACCTTC.

Concerning this clonotype itself: Relative to the germline gene, one junction end is altered; a read error may explain this. J is TRBJ1-2 and V is TRBV5-1, with 8 bases that match TRBD1. This CDR3 spans 17 amino acids. Looked up from germline, CDR1 is SGHRS and CDR2 is YFSETQ. The CDR3 DNA reads as TGTGCCAGCAGCTTACCGGGACAGGCGTATGGACCATATGGCTACACCTTC. This encodes CASSLPGQAYGPYGYTF.

This chain links TRBV20-1 with TRBJ2-7, with D perhaps matching TRBD1 (5 bases). The germline V gene encodes CDR1 DFQATT and CDR2 SNEGSKA (reference sequence). The CDR3 runs to 15 residues. Trimming shortened V by 0 bases and J by 3 bases, and 15 bases separated the two germline ends. CDR3 amino acids: CSARDRTGSLYEQYF. The CDR3 nucleotides are TGCAGTGCTAGAGATCGAACAGGTAGTCTCTACGAGCAGTACTTC.

This clonotype was detected a few times. J is TRBJ1-5 and V is TRBV7-8, with 8 bases matching TRBD1. J gave up 5 bases and V 3 bases, and 6 bases lay outside the gene matches. Germline-derived CDR1 and CDR2 are SGHVS and FQNEAQ. The CDR3 length is 15 residues. The CDR3 sequence is CASSFSNRGYQPQHF. For the CDR3, the DNA is TGTGCCAGCAGCTTTTCGAACAGGGGGTATCAGCCCCAGCATTTT.

The chain carries TRBV5-1 and TRBJ2-3; TRBD2 aligns across 9 bases. CDR1 is SGHRS and CDR2 is YFSETQ in the germline V gene. The V and J ends lost 2 bases and 2 bases, in that order; junction bases with no gene match: 12. The CDR3 loop spans 18 amino acids. DNA for the CDR3: TGCGCCAGCAGCTTAGGTGCGGGAGGGCCATGGTTCACAGATACGCAGTATTTT. This translates into CASSLGAGGPWFTDTQYF.

This clonotype showed up just a few times. This CDR3 is CASSLGGVETYEQYF. CDR3 coding DNA: TGTGCCAGCAGCTTGGGAGGCGTCGAAACTTACGAGCAGTACTTC. The chain has TRBV5-8 and TRBJ2-7; no clear D. V gave up 0 bases and J gave up 4 bases, with 14 bases separating them. The germline V gene has CDR1 SGHTS and CDR2 YDEGEE. CDR3 length: 15 amino acids.